The 4 T cell receptor beta chains given below trace back to one sample, sequenced in a study of T-cell reconstitution after alpha-beta-depleted transplantation in children. Unique molecular identifiers featured in how the TCRbeta library was prepared. Via MiXCR, TCRdb re-called the PCR reads, giving one row per CDR3 protein. The table records approximately 630,000 distinct CDR3 sequences, around 13% of them present only once. The sequencing used PBMCs, collected before TCRalphabeta/CD19-depleted stem cell transplant. The receptors derive from a girl between 2 and 10 years old with congenital amegakaryocytic thrombocytopenia, due to receive a stem cell transplant.

The table lists this clonotype with many counts. The CDR3 DNA reads TGTGCCACCAGTACTAGTTCCTCCTACAATGAGCAGTTCTTC. Protein: CATSTSSSYNEQFF. V and J are TRBV15 and TRBJ2-1; a possible D gene is TRBD2 (5 bases). CDR1 and CDR2 (germline): LNHNV, YYDKDF (reference sequence). The CDR3 consists of 14 residues. Between the trimmed V and J ends, which lost 6 bases and 0 bases, there was a span of 9 bases. Filled out from reference TRBV15 and TRBJ2-1, the complete variable domain reads DAMVIQNPRYQVTQFGKPVTLSCSQTLNHNVMYWYQQKSSQAPKLLFHYYDKDFNNEADTPDNFQSRRPNTSFCFLDIRSPGLGDTAMYLCATSTSSSYNEQFFGPGTRLTVL.

This clonotype was detected a few times. The chain uses TRBV30 and TRBJ2-1; possibly TRBD2 for D (6 bases). This CDR3 contains 17 residues. Germline-derived CDR1 and CDR2 are GTSNPN and SVGIG (reference sequence). Trimming shortened V by 0 bases and J by 8 bases, and 23 bases separated the two germline ends. The CDR3 nucleotides read TGTGCCTGGAGTGTACTCCCCCTAACGGGACTGGGCTATGAGCAGTTCTTC. It yields the protein CAWSVLPLTGLGYEQFF.

The chain uses TRBV20-1 and TRBJ2-7, with 9 bases matching TRBD2. CDR3 length equals 14 residues. V lost 1 base and J lost 9; bases outside the gene matches: 10. Germline CDR1 DFQATT, CDR2 SNEGSKA (reference sequence). Here the CDR3 DNA reads TGCAGTGCTAGAGTCGCTAGCGGGGAACGGCGGCAGTACTTC. Translating it yields CSARVASGERRQYF.

In its sample, this clonotype was seen many times. The chain recombines TRBV28 with TRBJ2-7; D gene ambiguous. This CDR3 is built from 13 residues. CDR1 and CDR2 from the germline V gene are MDHEN and SYDVKM. V was pared by 7 bases and J by 4 bases, with 14 bases between. CDR3 DNA: TGTGCCAGCACTAGGGCCCCGGAATACGAGCAGTACTTC. Residues: CASTRAPEYEQYF.